Following are 15 T cell receptor beta chains from one sample sequenced in a study of shared clonotypes between healthy human individuals. Naive CD8 cells lacked CD45RO, underwent positive selection for CCR7 and left out terminally differentiated effector memory CD45RA+ cells. Sequenced by immunoSEQ multiplex PCR; TCRdb stores in-frame clones only, minus some. The profile shows some 740,000 clones, over 90% of them singletons. Specimen: naive CD8+ T cells sorted from blood. These receptors were taken from a man aged 25-40 years in good health.

This chain links TRBV7-9 with TRBJ2-5; unclear D gene. V lost 1 base, J lost 2 bases, and 11 bases lay in between. Germline V gene sequence: CDR1 SEHNR, CDR2 FQNEAQ (reference sequence). CDR3 length equals 15 residues. Written as DNA, the CDR3 is TGTGCCAGCAGCTTAGTTCTTGACGGACAAGAGACCCAGTACTTC. This encodes CASSLVLDGQETQYF.

This clone was picked up one time. V and J are TRBV11-2 and TRBJ1-1; TRBD1 agrees at 7 bases. The germline V gene has CDR1 SGHAT and CDR2 FQNNGV. Trimming took 5 bases from V and 3 from J; bases not matched to a gene: 3. CDR3 length: 13 amino acids. CDR3 bases: TGTGCCAGCAGCGAGACAGGGTACACTGAAGCTTTCTTT. This encodes CASSETGYTEAFF.

This chain joins TRBV4-3 and TRBJ2-1, with 11 bases that match TRBD2. CDR3 length equals 16 residues. Germline V gene data show CDR1 as LGHNA and CDR2 as YSLEER. With V trimmed by 0 bases and J by 9 bases, 7 bases remained unmatched. CDR3 DNA: TGCGCCAGCAGCCAAGATATGGGACTAGCGGCTACTGAGCAGTTCTTC. As protein: CASSQDMGLAATEQFF.

V is TRBV2 and J is TRBJ1-1, with no clear D. The CDR3 length is 15 residues. Germline lookup yields CDR1 SNHLY and CDR2 FYNNEI. V shed 8 bases and J shed 3 bases, with 19 bases lying between them. In DNA, the CDR3 is TGTGCCAGCCCCATCCCCCAGGTTCGGGACACTGAAGCTTTCTTT. Translating it yields CASPIPQVRDTEAFF.

V and J are TRBV27 and TRBJ1-2; 9 nucleotides match TRBD1. CDR1 is MNHEY and CDR2 is SMNVEV in the germline V gene (reference sequence). This CDR3 has 16 residues. V lost 1 base to trimming and J lost 4 bases; unmatched junction nucleotides: 7. The DNA for the CDR3 is TGTGCCAGCAGTTTATTAGGGGACAGGGTTGGCTATGGCTACACCTTC. It encodes CASSLLGDRVGYGYTF.

V gene TRBV27 combines with J gene TRBJ1-4; D is unclear. V shed 5 bases and J shed 4 bases, with 14 bases lying between them. The CDR3 is made up of 15 amino acids. Germline CDR1 MNHEY, CDR2 SMNVEV (reference sequence). In nucleotides, the CDR3 is TGTGCCAGCAGTCCCCTCTCTGACGGTAATGAAAAACTGTTTTTT. Its translation: CASSPLSDGNEKLFF.

The chain couples TRBV13 to TRBJ2-5; D gene unclear. CDR1 PRHDT and CDR2 FYEKMQ come from the germline V gene (reference sequence). Trimming shortened V by 0 bases and J by 5 bases, and 7 bases separated the two germline ends. CDR3 length: 13 residues. In nucleotides, the CDR3 is TGTGCCAGCAGCTTAGGGGGGATGGAGACCCAGTACTTC. Its translation is CASSLGGMETQYF.

The chain recombines TRBV7-9 with TRBJ2-1, with TRBD1 as a possible D gene (6 bases). The germline V and J ends were trimmed by 1 base and 3 bases, with 13 bases remaining between them. The CDR3 is 16 amino acids. Looked up from germline, CDR1 is SEHNR and CDR2 is FQNEAQ (reference sequence). CDR3 bases: TGTGCCAGCAGCTTAGAGGGGGTGGTCGGCTACAATGAGCAGTTCTTC. It codes for CASSLEGVVGYNEQFF.

V and J are TRBV7-6 and TRBJ2-5, with D perhaps matching TRBD2 (5 bases). V lost 3 bases and J 5 bases, leaving 10 bases between the germline ends. The germline CDR1 and CDR2 sequences are SGHVS and FNYEAQ. This CDR3 has 13 residues. CDR3: CASSLGGSETQYF. DNA of the CDR3: TGTGCCAGCAGCTTGGGCGGGTCTGAGACCCAGTACTTC.

This chain connects TRBV5-4 to TRBJ2-2; D unclear. With 1 base removed from V and 2 bases from J, the gap between germline ends came to 15 bases. This CDR3 has 17 residues. In germline, CDR1 is SGHNT, CDR2 YYREEE (reference sequence). The CDR3 nucleotides read TGTGCCAGCAGCTTGAAGGGCCACTGGGTAAACACCGGGGAGCTGTTTTTT. It specifies CASSLKGHWVNTGELFF.

This clone showed up just once. The same CDR3 arises from other DNA sequences in this sample as well. Here the CDR3 DNA reads TGTGCCAGCAGTGAAGGGACAGGTCTCTCCTACGAGCAGTACTTC. It is translated as CASSEGTGLSYEQYF. The chain couples TRBV6-1 to TRBJ2-7; 7 positions match TRBD1. There are 15 residues in the CDR3. CDR1 is MNHNS and CDR2 is SASEGT in the germline V gene. The ends lost 1 base at V and 0 bases at J; junction bases unmatched: 3.

The genes are TRBV7-2 and TRBJ2-7, with TRBD2 as a possible D gene (5 bases). CDR1 and CDR2 from the germline V gene are SGHTA and FQGNSA. The CDR3 covers 13 residues. The V gene lost 3 bases and the J gene lost 2 bases, with 8 bases spanning the gap. The CDR3 coding sequence is TGTGCCAGCAGCTTCGGACTCCCCTACGAGCAGTACTTC. This gives the protein CASSFGLPYEQYF.

V gene TRBV11-3 combines with J gene TRBJ2-5; D is possibly TRBD1 or TRBD2 (5 bases each). The germline CDR1 and CDR2 sequences are SGHNT and YENEEA. The CDR3 is 15 amino acids. Trimming shortened V by 0 bases and J by 0 bases, and 8 bases separated the two germline ends. In DNA form, the CDR3 reads TGTGCCAGCAGCTTAGATGGGACGGACCAAGAGACCCAGTACTTC. It is translated as CASSLDGTDQETQYF.

This chain links TRBV29-1 with TRBJ1-3, with TRBD1 identical over 7 bases. CDR3 length: 13 amino acids. CDR1 is SQVTM and CDR2 is ANQGSEA in the germline V gene. V lost 6 bases and J lost 2; bases outside the gene matches: 4. CDR3 sequence (DNA): TGCAGCGTGCACACAGGGGCTGGAAACACCATATATTTT. This sequence encodes CSVHTGAGNTIYF.

Only a few counts were recorded for this clone. CDR3 sequence reads: CASSLFSSDTQYF. For the CDR3, the DNA is TGTGCCAGCAGCTTATTCTCGTCAGATACGCAGTATTTT. The chain joins TRBV7-6 to TRBJ2-3; D is uncertain. V gave up 2 bases and J gave up 4 bases, with 7 bases separating them. Germline V lookup: CDR1 SGHVS, CDR2 FNYEAQ. The CDR3 is 13 residues long.